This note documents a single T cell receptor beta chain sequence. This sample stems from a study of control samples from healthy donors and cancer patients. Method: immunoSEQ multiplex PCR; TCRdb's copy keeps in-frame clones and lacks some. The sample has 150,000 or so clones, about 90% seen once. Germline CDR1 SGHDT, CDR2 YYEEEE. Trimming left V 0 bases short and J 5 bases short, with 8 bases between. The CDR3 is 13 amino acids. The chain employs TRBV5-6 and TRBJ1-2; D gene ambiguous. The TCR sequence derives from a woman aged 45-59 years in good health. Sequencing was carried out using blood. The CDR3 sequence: CASSLDPAYGYTF. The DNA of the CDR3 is TGTGCCAGCAGCTTGGACCCAGCTTATGGCTACACCTTC.